A single sample is the source of the 18 T cell receptor beta chains below, sequenced in a study of blood T cells in healthy people across ages (dated by TCRdb to between 2015 and 2017). Libraries were made using 5' RACE. Sequenced on an Illumina HiSeq 2500. A second PCR of about 7 to 12 cycles was run with a J-beta primer mix and a sample-barcoded 5' primer. Using fastp trimming at Q25 and MiXCR clonotype assembly, TCRdb reanalyzed the public sequencing data and kept in-frame beta chains. Duplicate CDR3 protein sequences are folded into a single record with the most common DNA and genes. Here the sample has around 1,500,000 distinct CDR3 sequences; 42% occur a single time. Less than 8% of the sample rests with the top ten. Sequencing was carried out using blood. These receptors were taken from a woman between 18 and 29 years old in good health.

The rearrangement joins TRBV20-1 to TRBJ2-3, with TRBD2 matching 12 bases. There are 17 residues in the CDR3. The germline gives CDR1 DFQATT, CDR2 SNEGSKA (reference sequence). V shed 3 bases, J shed 4 bases, and the junction held 11 bases outside the gene matches. CDR3 nucleotides: TGCAGTGCTAGTCGGATCCCTAGCGGGAGGGCCCCAGATACGCAGTATTTT. Translated: CSASRIPSGRAPDTQYF.

This clonotype was detected many times. The chain has TRBV10-1 and TRBJ2-1, with D perhaps TRBD2 (6 bases). The germline gives CDR1 WNHNN, CDR2 SYGVQD (reference sequence). V was shortened by 0 bases and J by 4 bases, with 16 bases between the two germline ends. The CDR3 covers 17 residues. The CDR3 region is CASSESTDGGPYNEQFF. CDR3 nucleotide sequence: TGCGCCAGCAGTGAGTCGACGGATGGAGGGCCTTACAATGAGCAGTTCTTC.

This chain uses TRBV7-9 with TRBJ2-7; D is possibly TRBD2 (6 bases). V gave up 5 bases and J gave up 2 bases, with 13 bases separating them. The CDR3 covers 14 residues. Germline CDR1 SEHNR, CDR2 FQNEAQ (reference sequence). CDR3 sequence: CASSRDSTTYEQYF. Written as DNA, the CDR3 is TGTGCCAGCAGCCGGGACTCAACGACCTACGAGCAGTACTTC.

Comments on this clonotype: Germline is not matched at one junction end, which may reflect a read error. The gene calls are TRBV5-6 and TRBJ1-5; TRBD1 matches at 8 bases. Germline V CDR1 and CDR2: SGHDT, YYEEEE. The CDR3 sequence is 16 residues long. The chain's CDR3 is CASSRAGQGHNQAQHF. The CDR3 nucleotides are TGTGCCAGCAGCCGGGCCGGACAGGGACACAATCAGGCCCAGCATTTT. Drawing the rest from reference TRBV5-6 and TRBJ1-5, the complete variable domain is DAGVTQSPTHLIKTRGQQVTLRCSPKSGHDTVSWYQQALGQGPQFIFQYYEEEERQRGNFPDRFSGHQFPNYSSELNVNALLLGDSALYLCASSRAGQGHNQAQHFGDGTRLSIL.

This clonotype has more than one count but fewer than ten. DNA of the CDR3: TGCGCCAGCGCCGCAGGGGGGAGCTCCTACAATGAGCAGTTCTTC. Translating it yields CASAAGGSSYNEQFF. The gene calls are TRBV5-1 and TRBJ2-1; D perhaps matches TRBD1 (7 bases). The CDR3 contains 15 residues. Germline CDR1 reads SGHRS; CDR2 reads YFSETQ. With 7 bases removed from V and 0 bases from J, the gap between germline ends came to 14 bases.

The chain has TRBV3-1 and TRBJ2-4, with 10 nucleotides matching TRBD1. This CDR3 comprises 13 residues. Germline V gene sequence: CDR1 LGHDT, CDR2 YNNKEL (reference sequence). After removal of 4 bases from V and 14 bases from J, the junction contained 8 bases not matched to a gene. The CDR3 protein is CASSLGQGGNEYF. The DNA of the CDR3 is TGTGCCAGCAGCCTCGGACAGGGGGGGAACGAGTACTTC.

The chain combines TRBV6-5 with TRBJ1-1; D not certain. The CDR3 covers 11 residues. Germline lookup yields CDR1 MNHEY and CDR2 SVGAGI. The V end lost 6 bases, the J end lost 4 bases, and 6 bases lay between the germline ends. CDR3 coding DNA: TGTGCCAGCAGAGGTCTCACTGAAGCTTTCTTT. Its protein is CASRGLTEAFF.

The genes are TRBV9 and TRBJ2-7; TRBD1 might be the D (5 bases). This CDR3 region has 15 residues. The V end lost 7 bases, the J end lost 7 bases, and 24 bases lay between the germline ends. Germline CDR1 and CDR2: SGDLS and YYNGEE. The CDR3 reads CASELGDVTYNEQYF. The DNA of the CDR3 is TGTGCCAGCGAGCTAGGGGATGTTACCTACAATGAGCAGTACTTC.

In its sample, this clonotype was seen a few times. The CDR3 spells CASSLEAGLGHEQYF. The CDR3 DNA reads as TGTGCCAGCAGCTTAGAAGCAGGGCTAGGTCACGAGCAGTACTTC. The chain couples TRBV7-2 to TRBJ2-7; tentatively, D is TRBD1 (5 bases). Trimming left V 1 base short and J 5 bases short, with 15 bases between. Germline V gene data show CDR1 as SGHTA and CDR2 as FQGNSA. The CDR3 length is 15 residues.

The chain has TRBV11-2 and TRBJ2-1, with 12 bases aligning to TRBD2. CDR1 is SGHAT and CDR2 is FQNNGV in the germline V gene. J was trimmed by 8 bases and V by 5 bases; bases with no gene match: 7. CDR3 length equals 15 residues. The CDR3 DNA sequence: TGTGCCAGCAGCCCAGCTAGCGGGAGGGCGGATGAGCAGTTCTTC. This translates into CASSPASGRADEQFF. Full variable domain (outside the CDR3, taken from reference TRBV11-2 and TRBJ2-1): EAGVAQSPRYKIIEKRQSVAFWCNPISGHATLYWYQQILGQGPKLLIQFQNNGVVDDSQLPKDRFSAERLKGVDSTLKIQPAKLEDSAVYLCASSPASGRADEQFFGPGTRLTVL.

This clonotype turned up a few times. The genes are TRBV20-1 and TRBJ1-2; perhaps TRBD1 as D (6 bases). Germline V gives CDR1 DFQATT, CDR2 SNEGSKA (reference sequence). Deletions cut 0 bases from V and 7 bases from J, with 12 bases between. This CDR3 is built from 13 residues. The DNA for the CDR3 is TGCAGTGCTAGAGATGGGCAGGGGCTTGGCTACACCTTC. It yields the protein CSARDGQGLGYTF.

This clonotype turned up a few times. DNA for the CDR3: TGCAGTGCTAGAGAGGCCCCCCTCTGGAACAATGAGCAGTTCTTC. It encodes CSAREAPLWNNEQFF. The V call is TRBV20-1, the J call TRBJ2-1; D unclear. The V end was cut by 0 bases, the J end by 5 bases, with 14 bases between. CDR1 and CDR2 from the germline V gene are DFQATT and SNEGSKA (reference sequence). This CDR3 is built from 15 residues.

The V gene is TRBV10-3, the J gene TRBJ1-4, with TRBD1 identical over 8 bases. V gave up 0 bases and J gave up 7 bases; unmatched junction bases: 16. Germline V gene lookup returns CDR1 ENHRY and CDR2 SYGVKD. The CDR3 extends over 19 amino acids. CDR3 loop: CAISESPTPPGGGGEKLFF. CDR3 nucleotide sequence: TGTGCCATCAGTGAGTCCCCCACTCCTCCAGGGGGCGGGGGTGAAAAACTGTTTTTT.

The sample holds a few counts of this clonotype. J is TRBJ1-5 and V is TRBV2; possibly TRBD1 for D (6 bases). This CDR3 has 15 residues. V gave up 7 bases and J gave up 4 bases, with 17 bases separating them. The germline gives CDR1 SNHLY, CDR2 FYNNEI. CDR3 sequence (DNA): TGTGCCAGCATGAGGGGGGGAGACTGGAATCAGCCCCAGCATTTT. Translated: CASMRGGDWNQPQHF.

This clonotype showed up many times. The chain carries TRBV3-1 and TRBJ2-1; 10 nucleotides line up with TRBD2. Germline trimming cut 3 bases from V and 7 bases from J; bases unmatched to any gene: 6. There are 15 residues in the CDR3. Germline CDR1 and CDR2: LGHDT and YNNKEL (reference sequence). The CDR3 loop is CASSQGTSGINEQFF. The CDR3 DNA reads TGTGCCAGCAGCCAGGGTACTAGCGGGATTAATGAGCAGTTCTTC.

This clonotype showed up just once. The rearrangement joins TRBV6-1 to TRBJ2-5; no definite D call. V lost 4 bases, J lost 9 bases, and 6 bases lay in between. Germline V lookup: CDR1 MNHNS, CDR2 SASEGT. There are 10 residues in the CDR3. The CDR3 reads CASSATSQYF. Written as DNA, the CDR3 is TGTGCCAGCAGTGCTACGTCCCAGTACTTC.

There are many counts of this clonotype. V gene TRBV12-3 or TRBV12-4 combines with J gene TRBJ2-5, with 7 positions matching TRBD1. J gave up 4 bases and V 6 bases, and 5 bases lay outside the gene matches. The CDR3 loop spans 13 amino acids. Here the CDR3 DNA reads TGTGCCAGCAGAGCCAGGACAGGAGAGACCCAGTACTTC. Its protein product is CASRARTGETQYF.

The chain carries TRBV7-9 and TRBJ2-7; D gene unclear. The DNA end lines up better with TRBJ2-5; the J call may be wrong. Germline assignment: CDR1 SEHNR and CDR2 FQNEAQ (reference sequence). The CDR3 loop spans 15 amino acids. CDR3 in amino acids: CASSDASLNLETQYF. The CDR3 region has the DNA TGTGCCAGCAGCGACGCCTCCCTGAACTTGGAGACCCAGTACTTC.